This T cell receptor (beta chain) was identified in a study of OX40 agonist ivuxolimab in advanced cancers. Overall study results and limits: At 0.1 to 3.0 mg/kg, CD4+ and CD8+ blood T cells expanded clonally by week 6.

Patients were ruled out by autoimmune disease history or systemic immunosuppression. Sequencing used immunoSEQ multiplex PCR; TCRdb keeps in-frame clones, though not all of them. The sample contains roughly 50,000 clones, about 83% of which appear only once. Regarding this clone: Its antigen is undetermined.

The CDR3 covers 13 residues. V lost 6 bases to trimming and J lost 10 bases, with 18 bases between them. From germline, CDR1 is MNHNY and CDR2 SVGAGI (reference sequence). The chain carries TRBV6-6 and TRBJ1-1, with D possibly matching TRBD1 (6 bases). This specimen was CD4+ or CD8+ T cells sorted from blood, taken in a trial of the OX40 agonist ivuxolimab. This TCR came from an adult with an advanced solid tumor such as melanoma, head and neck, liver or kidney cancer. The chain's CDR3 is CASSKQGGSSAFF. CDR3 nucleotides: TGTGCCAGCAGCAAACAGGGTGGGTCTTCAGCTTTCTTT.